Sequencing of this T cell receptor (beta chain) was carried out in a study of blood T cells in healthy people across ages. Then a second PCR, running about 6 to 12 cycles, was carried out with a sample-barcoded 5' primer and a J-beta primer mix. Tagging of each cDNA molecule was performed by a template-switch adaptor with 12 random nucleotides. TCRdb redid the calling of the 5' RACE reads with MiXCR, one entry per CDR3 protein. The sample lists 1.5 million to 1.9 million distinct CDR3 sequences, roughly two fifths occurring once. The table lists this clonotype with a few counts. Per germline, CDR1 DFQATT and CDR2 SNEGSKA (reference sequence). Losses at the gene ends were 3 bases for V and 2 bases for J; bases not matched to a gene: 4. The CDR3 is 14 amino acids.

Sequenced input: blood. The sequence derives from a woman younger than 35 in good health. The V gene is TRBV20-1, the J gene TRBJ2-7, with 10 bases that match TRBD1. This CDR3 reads CSASSDRGPYEQYF. In nucleotides, the CDR3 is TGCAGTGCTAGTTCCGACAGGGGGCCCTACGAGCAGTACTTC.